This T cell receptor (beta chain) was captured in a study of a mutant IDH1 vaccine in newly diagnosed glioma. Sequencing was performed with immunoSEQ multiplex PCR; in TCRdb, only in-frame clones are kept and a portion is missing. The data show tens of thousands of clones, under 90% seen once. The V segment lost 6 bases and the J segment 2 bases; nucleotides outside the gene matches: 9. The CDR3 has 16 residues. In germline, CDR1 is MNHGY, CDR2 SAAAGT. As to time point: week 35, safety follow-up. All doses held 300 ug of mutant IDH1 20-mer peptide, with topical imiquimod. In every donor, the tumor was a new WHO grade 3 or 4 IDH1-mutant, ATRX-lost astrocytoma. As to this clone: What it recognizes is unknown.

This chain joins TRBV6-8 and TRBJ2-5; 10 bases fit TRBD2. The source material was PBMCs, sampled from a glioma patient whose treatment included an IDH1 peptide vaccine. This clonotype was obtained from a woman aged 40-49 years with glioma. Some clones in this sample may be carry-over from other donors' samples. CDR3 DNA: TGTGCCAGCAGCATTCTAGCGGGAGTTGCTCAAGAGACCCAGTACTTC. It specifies CASSILAGVAQETQYF.